Here is one T cell receptor beta chain with its context. It lacks a known antigen. No clone much larger than this one lies a single base away; base qualities are absent. The sample comes from a study of blood T cell repertoires in COVID-19 (TCRdb year 2020). A note on the overall study: The collaborator samples originated in the United States, Italy and Spain and spanned the acute and convalescent phases of COVID-19. The material from the prospective study consisted of cDNA or gDNA derived from T cells, B-cell-depleted T cells, or PBMCs. The dataset comprised deeply sampled blood TCRbeta repertoires from subjects exposed to, actively infected with, or recovered from COVID-19. The repertoires were released in a freely available public database meant as a resource for research on the immune response to SARS-CoV-2. The samples were drawn from the first 160 participants of the ongoing ImmuneRACE study and from some 1,300 subjects provided by 6 global collaborators. Nearly every sample came with metadata listing a de-identified subject ID, COVID-19 status, age in years and sex. Where available, HLA class I and class II types were obtained from metadata supplied by the sample provider rather than from assay-based typing.

Collaborating institutions collected whole blood in K2EDTA tubes following their own protocols. For TCRbeta analysis, collaborators shipped samples as frozen whole blood, isolated PBMCs, or DNA extracted from either of those sample types. Counted from cysteine to phenylalanine, this CDR3 has 12 amino acids. Left in the record is the CDR3 DNA by itself, 36 bases read in frame from the first base. Trimming takes 5 bases from V and 7 bases from J, and the germline ends sit 11 bases apart. CDR1 and CDR2, looked up from the germline V gene, are LGHNA and YNFKEQ. What the study reported, not specific to this receptor: The amount of clinical and demographic metadata varied by source and participant and was provided uncurated.

TCRbeta CDR3 regions were amplified from genomic DNA by means of the immunoSEQ Assay, a bias-controlled multiplex PCR. The paper's processing steps were these. Nucleated cell counts per sample were estimated from amplification of reference gene primers within the assay. To quantify the absolute abundance of each unique TCRbeta CDR3 rearrangement, sequence reads were collapsed and filtered. For each sample, productive Simpson clonality was calculated as the square root of Simpson's diversity index across productive rearrangements. TCRdb's version of the immuneACCESS table is confined to in-frame rearrangements and falls short of the full clone set. An unresolved V gene accounts for under half of the shortfall where checked; the remainder is of unknown origin. V, J and clone size were drawn from that table, and D and trimming were deduced from the DNA. The sample table lists about 76,000 clones, roughly four fifths of them with a count of one. The ten most abundant clones make up 20% to 25% of the sample.

This TCR derives from a man aged 70 or older with acute or convalescent COVID-19. Here the chain combines TRBV4-2 and TRBJ1-1; the D segment cannot be called with confidence. Material: peripheral blood. CDR3 loop: CASSTGRGEAFF. Here is the DNA: TGTGCCAGCAGCACGGGGAGAGGTGAAGCTTTCTTT.